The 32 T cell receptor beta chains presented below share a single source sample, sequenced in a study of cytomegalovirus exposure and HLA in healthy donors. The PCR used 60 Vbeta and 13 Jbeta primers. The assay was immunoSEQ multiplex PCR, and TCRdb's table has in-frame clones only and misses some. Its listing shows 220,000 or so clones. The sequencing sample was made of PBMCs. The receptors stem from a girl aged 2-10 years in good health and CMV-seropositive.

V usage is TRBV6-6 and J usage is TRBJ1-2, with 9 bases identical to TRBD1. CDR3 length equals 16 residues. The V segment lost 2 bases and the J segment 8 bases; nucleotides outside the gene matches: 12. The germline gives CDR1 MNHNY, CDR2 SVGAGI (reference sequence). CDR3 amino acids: CASSYDGQGSWLGYTF. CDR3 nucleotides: TGTGCCAGCAGTTACGACGGACAGGGGTCCTGGTTAGGCTACACCTTC.

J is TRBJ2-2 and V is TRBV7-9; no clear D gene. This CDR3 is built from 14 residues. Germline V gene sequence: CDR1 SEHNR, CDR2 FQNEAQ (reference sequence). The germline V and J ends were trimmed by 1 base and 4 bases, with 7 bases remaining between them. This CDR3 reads CASSLGPVTGELFF. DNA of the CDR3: TGTGCCAGCAGCTTAGGCCCAGTCACCGGGGAGCTGTTTTTT.

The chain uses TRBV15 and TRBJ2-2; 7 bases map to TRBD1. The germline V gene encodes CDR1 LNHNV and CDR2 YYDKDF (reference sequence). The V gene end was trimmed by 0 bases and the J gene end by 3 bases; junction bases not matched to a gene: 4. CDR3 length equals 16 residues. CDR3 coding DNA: TGTGCCACCAGCAGAGATCTTGGGACAGACACCGGGGAGCTGTTTTTT. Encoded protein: CATSRDLGTDTGELFF.

The CDR3 DNA is TGTGCCACCACGGGACTAGCGAGCCCCCGCACAGATACGCAGTATTTT. Protein product: CATTGLASPRTDTQYF. V and J are TRBV28 and TRBJ2-3; TRBD2 agrees at 10 bases. The germline gives CDR1 MDHEN, CDR2 SYDVKM. The CDR3 loop spans 16 amino acids. J was trimmed by 1 base and V by 10 bases; bases with no gene match: 11.

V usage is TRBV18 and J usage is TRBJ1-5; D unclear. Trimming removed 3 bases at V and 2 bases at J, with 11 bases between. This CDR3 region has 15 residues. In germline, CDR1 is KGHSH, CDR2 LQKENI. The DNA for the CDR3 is TGTGCCAGCTCACCTGAGCCACCGGGCAATCAGCCCCAGCATTTT. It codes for CASSPEPPGNQPQHF.

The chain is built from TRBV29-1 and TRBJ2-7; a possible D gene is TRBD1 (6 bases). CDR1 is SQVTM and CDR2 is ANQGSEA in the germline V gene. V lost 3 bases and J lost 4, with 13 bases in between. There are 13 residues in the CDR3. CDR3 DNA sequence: TGCAGCGTTGACAGGGGCGCGGGTTACGAGCAGTACTTC. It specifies CSVDRGAGYEQYF.

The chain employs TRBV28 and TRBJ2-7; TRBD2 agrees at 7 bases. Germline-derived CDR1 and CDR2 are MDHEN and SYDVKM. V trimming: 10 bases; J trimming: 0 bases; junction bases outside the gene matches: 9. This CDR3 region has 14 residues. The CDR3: CATGRRGSSYEQYF. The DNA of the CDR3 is TGTGCCACCGGGAGACGCGGGAGCTCCTACGAGCAGTACTTC.

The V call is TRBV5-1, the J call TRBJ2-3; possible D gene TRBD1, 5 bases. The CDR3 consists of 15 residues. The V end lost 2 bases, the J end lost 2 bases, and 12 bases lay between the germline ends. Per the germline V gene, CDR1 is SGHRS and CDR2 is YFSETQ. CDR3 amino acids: CASSFDARVTDTQYF. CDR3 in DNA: TGCGCCAGCAGCTTCGACGCCAGGGTCACAGATACGCAGTATTTT.

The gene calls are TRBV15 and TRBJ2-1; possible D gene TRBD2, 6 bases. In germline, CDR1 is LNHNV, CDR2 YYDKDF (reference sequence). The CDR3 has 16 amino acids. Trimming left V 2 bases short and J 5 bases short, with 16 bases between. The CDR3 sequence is CATSRSRDFLHNEQFF. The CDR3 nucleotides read TGTGCCACCAGCAGAAGCCGGGACTTCCTTCACAATGAGCAGTTCTTC.

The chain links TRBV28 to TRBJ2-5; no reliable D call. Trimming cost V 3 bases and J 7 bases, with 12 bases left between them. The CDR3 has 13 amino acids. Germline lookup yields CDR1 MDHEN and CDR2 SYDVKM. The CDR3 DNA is TGTGCCAGCAGTTTGGGCTTGATCGGGACCCAGTACTTC. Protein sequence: CASSLGLIGTQYF.

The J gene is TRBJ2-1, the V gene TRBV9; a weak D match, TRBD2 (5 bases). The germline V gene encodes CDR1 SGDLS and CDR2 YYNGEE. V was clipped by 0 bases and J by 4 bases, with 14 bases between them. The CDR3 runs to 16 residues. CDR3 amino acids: CASSVVFEGVYNEQFF. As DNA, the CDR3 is TGTGCCAGCAGCGTAGTTTTCGAGGGAGTTTACAATGAGCAGTTCTTC.

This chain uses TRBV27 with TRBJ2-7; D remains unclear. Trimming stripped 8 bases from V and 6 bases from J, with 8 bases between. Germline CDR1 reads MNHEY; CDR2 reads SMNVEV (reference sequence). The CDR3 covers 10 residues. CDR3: CASGRSEQYF. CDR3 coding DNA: TGTGCCAGCGGGCGTTCCGAGCAGTACTTC.

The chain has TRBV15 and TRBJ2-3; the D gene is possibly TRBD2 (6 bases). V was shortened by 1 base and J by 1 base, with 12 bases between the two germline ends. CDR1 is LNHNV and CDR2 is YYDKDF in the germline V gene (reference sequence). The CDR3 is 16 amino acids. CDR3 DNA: TGTGCCACCAGCAGAGCCTCTAGCGTGGGCACAGATACGCAGTATTTT. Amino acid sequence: CATSRASSVGTDTQYF.

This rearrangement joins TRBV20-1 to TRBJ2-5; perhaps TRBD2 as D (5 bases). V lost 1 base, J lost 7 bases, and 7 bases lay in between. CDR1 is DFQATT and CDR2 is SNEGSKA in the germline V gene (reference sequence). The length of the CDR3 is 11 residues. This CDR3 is CSARVRGTQYF. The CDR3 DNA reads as TGCAGTGCTAGAGTCCGGGGGACCCAGTACTTC.

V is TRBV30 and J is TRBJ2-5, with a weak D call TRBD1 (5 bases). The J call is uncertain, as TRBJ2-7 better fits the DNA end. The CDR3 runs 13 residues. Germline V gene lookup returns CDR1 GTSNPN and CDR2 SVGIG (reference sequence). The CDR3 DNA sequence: TGTGCCTGGAGCCGTGGAAGGGGATACGAGCAGTACTTC. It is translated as CAWSRGRGYEQYF.

The CDR3 region is CASSRGLAGDTGELFF. CDR3 nucleotide sequence: TGTGCCAGCAGTCGCGGACTAGCGGGAGACACCGGGGAGCTGTTTTTT. This chain uses TRBV7-7 with TRBJ2-2; 13 nucleotides match TRBD2. Unmatched junction bases numbered 4, after V lost 6 bases and J lost 3 bases. CDR3 length equals 16 residues. CDR1 and CDR2 (germline): SSHAT, FNYEAQ (reference sequence).

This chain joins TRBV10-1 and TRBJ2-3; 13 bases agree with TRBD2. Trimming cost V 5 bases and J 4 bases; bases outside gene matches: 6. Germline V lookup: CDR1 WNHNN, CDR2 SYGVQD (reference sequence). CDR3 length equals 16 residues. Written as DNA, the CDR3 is TGCGCCAGCAGTTCCGGACTAGCGGGAGTTCCAGATACGCAGTATTTT. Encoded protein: CASSSGLAGVPDTQYF.

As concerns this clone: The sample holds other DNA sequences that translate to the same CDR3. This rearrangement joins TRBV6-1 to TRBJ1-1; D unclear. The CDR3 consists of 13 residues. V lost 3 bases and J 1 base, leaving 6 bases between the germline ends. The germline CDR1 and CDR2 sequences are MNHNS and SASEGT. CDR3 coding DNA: TGTGCCAGCAGTGACACTGGGAACACTGAAGCTTTCTTT. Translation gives CASSDTGNTEAFF.

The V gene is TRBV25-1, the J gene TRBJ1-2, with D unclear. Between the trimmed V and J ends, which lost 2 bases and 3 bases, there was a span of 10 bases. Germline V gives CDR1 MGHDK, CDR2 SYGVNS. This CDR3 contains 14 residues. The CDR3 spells CASSEQGEHYGYTF. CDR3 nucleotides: TGTGCCAGCAGTGAACAAGGAGAGCACTATGGCTACACCTTC.

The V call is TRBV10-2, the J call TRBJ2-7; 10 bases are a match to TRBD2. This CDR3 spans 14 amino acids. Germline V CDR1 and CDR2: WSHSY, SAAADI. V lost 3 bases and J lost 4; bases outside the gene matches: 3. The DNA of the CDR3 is TGCGCCAGCAGTGATCGAGCGGGAGGGTACGAGCAGTACTTC. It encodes CASSDRAGGYEQYF.

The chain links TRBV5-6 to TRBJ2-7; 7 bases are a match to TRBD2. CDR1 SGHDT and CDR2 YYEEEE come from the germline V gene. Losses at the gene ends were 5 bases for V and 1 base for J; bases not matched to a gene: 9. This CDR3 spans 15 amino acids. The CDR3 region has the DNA TGTGCCAGCAGTAATCTAGCGGACCTGTCCTACGAGCAGTACTTC. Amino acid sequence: CASSNLADLSYEQYF.

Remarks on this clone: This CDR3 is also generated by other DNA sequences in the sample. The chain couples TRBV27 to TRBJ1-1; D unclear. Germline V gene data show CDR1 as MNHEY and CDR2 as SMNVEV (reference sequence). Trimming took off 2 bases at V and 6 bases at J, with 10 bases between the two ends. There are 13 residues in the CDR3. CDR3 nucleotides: TGTGCCAGCAGTTTAGTCGGTTTCGCTGAAGCTTTCTTT. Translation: CASSLVGFAEAFF.

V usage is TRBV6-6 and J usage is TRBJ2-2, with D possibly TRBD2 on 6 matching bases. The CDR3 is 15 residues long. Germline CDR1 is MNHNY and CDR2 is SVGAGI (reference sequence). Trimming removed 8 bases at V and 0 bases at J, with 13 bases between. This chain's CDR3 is CASHPRGSNTGELFF. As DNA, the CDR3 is TGTGCCAGCCATCCTCGGGGGTCGAACACCGGGGAGCTGTTTTTT.

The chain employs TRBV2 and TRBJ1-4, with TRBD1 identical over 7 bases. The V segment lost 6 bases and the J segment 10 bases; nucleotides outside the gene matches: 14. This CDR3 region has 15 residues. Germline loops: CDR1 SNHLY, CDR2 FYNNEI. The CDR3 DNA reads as TGTGCCAGCAGCCGGGACAGCTCCTTCGAGGGAAAACTGTTTTTT. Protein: CASSRDSSFEGKLFF.

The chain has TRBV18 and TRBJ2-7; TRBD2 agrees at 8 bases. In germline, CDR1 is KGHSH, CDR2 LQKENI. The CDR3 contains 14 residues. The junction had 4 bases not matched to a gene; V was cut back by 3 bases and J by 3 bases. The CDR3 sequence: CASSPAGRGYEQYF. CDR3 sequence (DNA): TGTGCCAGCTCACCGGCCGGGAGGGGCTACGAGCAGTACTTC. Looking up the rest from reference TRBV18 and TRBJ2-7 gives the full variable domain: NAGVMQNPRHLVRRRGQEARLRCSPMKGHSHVYWYRQLPEEGLKFMVYLQKENIIDESGMPKERFSAEFPKEGPSILRIQQVVRGDSAAYFCASSPAGRGYEQYFGPGTRLTVT.

The CDR3 DNA reads as TGTGCCACCAGCAGCCGACGCCAGGCAGATGGCTACACCTTC. Translating gives CATSSRRQADGYTF. The chain recombines TRBV15 with TRBJ1-2; no firm D call. V was pared by 3 bases and J by 6 bases, with 14 bases between. Per germline, CDR1 LNHNV and CDR2 YYDKDF (reference sequence). The CDR3 loop spans 14 amino acids.

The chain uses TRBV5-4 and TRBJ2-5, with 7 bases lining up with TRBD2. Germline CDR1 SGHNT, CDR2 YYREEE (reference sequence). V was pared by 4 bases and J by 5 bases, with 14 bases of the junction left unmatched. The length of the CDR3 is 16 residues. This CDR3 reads CASSLEGGRGLETQYF. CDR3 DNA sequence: TGTGCCAGCAGCCTCGAGGGCGGGAGAGGGTTGGAGACCCAGTACTTC.

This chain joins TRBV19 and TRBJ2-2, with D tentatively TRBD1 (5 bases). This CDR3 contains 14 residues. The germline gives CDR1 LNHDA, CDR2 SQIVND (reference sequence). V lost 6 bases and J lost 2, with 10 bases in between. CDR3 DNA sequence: TGTGCCAGTAGAACCCAGGGAAACACCGGGGAGCTGTTTTTT. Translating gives CASRTQGNTGELFF. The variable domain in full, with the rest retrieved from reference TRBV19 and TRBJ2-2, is DGGITQSPKYLFRKEGQNVTLSCEQNLNHDAMYWYRQDPGQGLRLIYYSQIVNDFQKGDIAEGYSVSREKKESFPLTVTSAQKNPTAFYLCASRTQGNTGELFFGEGSRLTVL.

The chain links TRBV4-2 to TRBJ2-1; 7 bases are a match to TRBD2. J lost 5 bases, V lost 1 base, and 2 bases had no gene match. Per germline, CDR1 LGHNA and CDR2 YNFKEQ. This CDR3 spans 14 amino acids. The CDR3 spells CASSQGTRNNEQFF. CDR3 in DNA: TGTGCCAGCAGCCAAGGGACTAGAAACAATGAGCAGTTCTTC.

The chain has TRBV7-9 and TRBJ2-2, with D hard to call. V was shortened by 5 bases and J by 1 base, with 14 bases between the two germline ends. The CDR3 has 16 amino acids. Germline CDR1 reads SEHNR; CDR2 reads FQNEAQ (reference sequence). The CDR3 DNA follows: TGTGCCAGCAGCGGCGGATCGGCAGAGAACACCGGGGAGCTGTTTTTT. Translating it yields CASSGGSAENTGELFF.

CDR3 in amino acids: CATSSRTGSTDTQYF. DNA of the CDR3: TGTGCCACCAGCAGCCGGACAGGGAGCACAGATACGCAGTATTTT. J is TRBJ2-3 and V is TRBV15; 8 bases fit TRBD1. This CDR3 spans 15 amino acids. V lost 3 bases to trimming and J lost 0 bases; unmatched junction nucleotides: 2. Germline V gene sequence: CDR1 LNHNV, CDR2 YYDKDF (reference sequence).

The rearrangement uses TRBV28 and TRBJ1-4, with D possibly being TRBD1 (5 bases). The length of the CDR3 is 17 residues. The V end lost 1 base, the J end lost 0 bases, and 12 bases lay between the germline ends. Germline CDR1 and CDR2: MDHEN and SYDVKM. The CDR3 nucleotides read TGTGCCAGCAGTTTATTCGGGGGATGGTCAACTAATGAAAAACTGTTTTTT. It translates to CASSLFGGWSTNEKLFF.